What follows are 11 T cell receptor beta chains derived from one specimen sequenced in a study of blood T cell repertoires in COVID-19. The table came from immunoSEQ multiplex PCR; TCRdb's copy has only in-frame clones and leaves some out. The sample carries 200,000 to 250,000 clones, about 84% recorded once. Sequenced material: PBMCs or T cells enriched from blood (not recorded which). The receptors here all came from a man between 60 and 75 years old who had recovered from COVID-19.

There are a few counts of this clone. This sequence joins TRBV18 and TRBJ1-1, with TRBD1 matching over 7 bases. Unmatched junction bases numbered 8, after V lost 6 bases and J lost 1 base. The CDR3 spans 15 residues. CDR1 and CDR2 from the germline V gene are KGHSH and LQKENI. Here the CDR3 reads CASSPMDRTNTEAFF. The CDR3 DNA reads as TGTGCCAGCTCCCCTATGGACAGGACGAACACTGAAGCTTTCTTT.

The rearrangement uses TRBV29-1 and TRBJ1-2; D remains ambiguous. Trimming cost V 0 bases and J 0 bases, with 11 bases left between them. Per germline, CDR1 SQVTM and CDR2 ANQGSEA. The CDR3 is 15 amino acids. The CDR3 reads CSVEDDGRANYGYTF. DNA for the CDR3: TGCAGCGTTGAAGACGATGGGAGGGCTAACTATGGCTACACCTTC.

The chain is built from TRBV11-3 and TRBJ2-2; tentatively, D is TRBD2 (5 bases). From germline, CDR1 is SGHNT and CDR2 YENEEA. V was cut by 1 base and J by 4 bases, with 10 bases left in between. CDR3 length: 15 residues. In DNA, the CDR3 is TGTGCCAGCAGCTTAGGAGACTACCTCACCGGGGAGCTGTTTTTT. It specifies CASSLGDYLTGELFF.

This clone appeared a single time. The chain's CDR3 is CASSQDWQAITEAFF. CDR3 DNA: TGTGCCAGCAGCCAAGATTGGCAGGCGATCACTGAAGCTTTCTTT. The chain links TRBV4-2 to TRBJ1-1; D unresolved. CDR1 and CDR2 from the germline V gene are LGHNA and YNFKEQ. V was shortened by 0 bases and J by 4 bases, with 12 bases between the two germline ends. The CDR3 has 15 amino acids.

V and J are TRBV15 and TRBJ1-2; 9 bases align to TRBD1. V lost 0 bases to trimming and J lost 3 bases; unmatched junction nucleotides: 5. The CDR3 runs 16 residues. CDR1 is LNHNV, CDR2 YYDKDF, per germline (reference sequence). DNA for the CDR3: TGTGCCACCAGCAGAGACGGGACAGGGCGGGACTATGGCTACACCTTC. It specifies CATSRDGTGRDYGYTF.

The chain combines TRBV9 with TRBJ2-1; D ambiguous. CDR1 and CDR2 from the germline V gene are SGDLS and YYNGEE. V was trimmed by 1 base and J by 2 bases, leaving 10 bases between them. This CDR3 is 15 amino acids long. For the CDR3, the DNA is TGTGCCAGCAGCGTAAACAGAAACCCCTACAATGAGCAGTTCTTC. It encodes CASSVNRNPYNEQFF.

This clone was recorded only once. CDR3 coding DNA: TGCGCCAGCAGCCAAGAACTAGCGGGGTCCGGGACCCAGTACTTC. It codes for CASSQELAGSGTQYF. The V and J genes are TRBV4-1 and TRBJ2-5; TRBD2 agrees at 10 bases. Germline V gives CDR1 MGHRA, CDR2 YSYEKL. Trimming cost V 0 bases and J 7 bases; bases outside gene matches: 5. The CDR3 consists of 15 residues.

This clone turned up a few times. The chain combines TRBV9 with TRBJ1-3; the match to TRBD1 covers 8 bases. Germline-derived CDR1 and CDR2 are SGDLS and YYNGEE. The CDR3 is made up of 15 amino acids. With 0 bases clipped from V and 2 bases from J, the junction kept 1 base outside the gene matches. Here the CDR3 reads CASSVGRGPGNTIYF. The CDR3 DNA follows: TGTGCCAGCAGCGTAGGCAGGGGGCCTGGAAACACCATATATTTT.

The chain combines TRBV7-2 with TRBJ2-1; TRBD2 is a possible D gene (6 bases). The CDR3 sequence is 12 residues long. Trimming removed 5 bases from V and 10 bases from J, with 12 bases in between. The germline CDR1 and CDR2 sequences are SGHTA and FQGNSA. CDR3 bases: TGTGCCAGCAGCCCGGGGGTGGGCGAGCAGTTCTTC. Protein product: CASSPGVGEQFF.

The V call is TRBV6-4, the J call TRBJ2-2, with D possibly TRBD2 on 6 matching bases. This CDR3 has 16 residues. Germline assignment: CDR1 MRHNA and CDR2 SNTAGT. Trimming stripped 6 bases from V and 0 bases from J, with 14 bases between. CDR3: CASSAFGGANTGELFF. The DNA of the CDR3 is TGTGCCAGCAGCGCCTTCGGGGGAGCGAACACCGGGGAGCTGTTTTTT.

V and J are TRBV5-1 and TRBJ2-7; 12 bases line up with TRBD2. V lost 0 bases to trimming and J lost 3 bases; unmatched junction nucleotides: 7. The CDR3 spans 17 residues. Looked up from germline, CDR1 is SGHRS and CDR2 is YFSETQ. The CDR3: CASSLATLAGGLYEQYF. The CDR3 DNA follows: TGCGCCAGCAGCTTGGCTACCCTAGCGGGGGGGCTCTACGAGCAGTACTTC.